This is a list of T cell receptor beta chains from one sample in a study of blood T cells in healthy people across ages. TCRdb analysed the 5' RACE reads with MiXCR anew, one entry per CDR3 protein. The repertoire consists of more than 800,000 distinct CDR3 sequences, with less than 35% occurring once and the leading ten covering roughly 17%. The sequenced sample was blood. These TCRs come from an elderly woman in good health. Each CDR3 is given with its conserved first and last residue. Fields, in order: clone size, D gene, J gene, CDR3 length, V gene, CDR3 protein, CDR3 DNA. A D gene is named only where the DNA matches it firmly. Where a row states a size, it is once, few, many or the class of an expanded clone; other rows omit it.

. . TRBJ2-6 16 TRBV5-1 CASSLQGSSGANVRTF TGCGCCAGCAGCTTACAGGGAAGCTCTGGGGCCAACGTCCGGACTTTC
. TRBD2 TRBJ2-5 14 TRBV28 CASRGTSGSETQYF TGTGCCAGCAGGGGGACTAGCGGGAGTGAGACCCAGTACTTC
. . TRBJ2-7 16 TRBV7-2 CASSLGSGSSYNEQYF TGTGCCAGCAGCTTAGGTTCCGGGAGCTCCTACAATGAGCAGTACTTC
. . TRBJ1-4 11 TRBV21-1 CASGSSEKLFF TGTGCCAGCGGGTCGTCTGAAAAACTGTTTTTT
. TRBD1 TRBJ1-2 15 TRBV5-1 CASSLTRGQGYGYTF TGCGCCAGCAGCTTGACGAGGGGGCAGGGCTATGGCTACACCTTC
many . TRBJ2-3 15 TRBV10-3 CAISPGHAGTDTQYF TGTGCCATCAGCCCGGGACACGCGGGCACAGATACGCAGTATTTT
. . TRBJ2-1 10 TRBV20-1 CSARFRREFF TGCAGTGCTAGATTCAGGCGTGAGTTCTTC
. . TRBJ2-5 14 TRBV7-2 CASSLDPGLETQYF TGTGCCAGCAGCTTAGACCCAGGGCTAGAGACCCAGTACTTC
many . TRBJ2-1 14 TRBV7-9 CASSHRTDWDEQFF TGTGCCAGCAGCCATAGGACAGACTGGGATGAGCAGTTCTTC
. . TRBJ2-7 13 TRBV20-1 CSAGLGTANEQYF TGCAGCGCCGGTTTGGGGACTGCGAATGAGCAGTACTTC
. TRBD2 TRBJ2-1 13 TRBV7-9 CASSATSGIRQFF TGTGCCAGCAGCGCTACTAGCGGGATCAGGCAGTTCTTC
. . TRBJ1-1 14 TRBV6-5 CASTKTGRTSEAFF TGTGCCAGCACCAAAACAGGTCGGACTTCCGAAGCTTTCTTT
many . TRBJ2-5 14 TRBV25-1 CASSESGPQETQYF TGTGCCAGCAGTGAATCTGGGCCACAAGAGACCCAGTACTTC
. . TRBJ2-7 12 TRBV12-3/TRBV12-4 CASSPRADEQYF TGTGCCAGCAGTCCGCGGGCGGACGAGCAGTACTTC
. TRBD1 TRBJ2-1 18 TRBV7-9 CASSLGLRQGTIYNEQFF TGTGCCAGCAGCCTAGGGTTGCGACAGGGGACGATCTACAATGAGCAGTTCTTC
many TRBD2 TRBJ2-3 15 TRBV20-1 CSAHGTSGGTDTQYF TGCAGTGCTCATGGGACTAGCGGGGGCACAGATACGCAGTATTTT
. . TRBJ1-4 13 TRBV6-1 CASSSLGNEKLFF TGTGCCAGCAGTTCTCTTGGAAATGAAAAACTGTTTTTT
. TRBD1 TRBJ1-2 17 TRBV7-9 CASSHTAETGVGYGYTF TGTGCCAGCAGCCATACCGCGGAGACAGGGGTTGGGTATGGCTACACCTTC
few . TRBJ1-6 21 TRBV27 CASSLQGKLTGKSSYNSPLHF TGTGCCAGCAGTTTACAGGGGAAACTGACTGGGAAAAGCTCCTATAATTCACCCCTCCACTTT
few . TRBJ2-2 13 TRBV12-3/TRBV12-4 CASELAGAGELFF TGTGCCAGCGAACTAGCTGGTGCCGGGGAGCTGTTTTTT
few TRBD1 TRBJ1-2 14 TRBV18 CASSGQGAFYGYTF TGTGCCAGCTCAGGACAGGGGGCGTTCTATGGCTACACCTTC
many TRBD1 TRBJ1-5 15 TRBV6-5 CASRAGAGGYQPQHF TGTGCCAGCAGGGCCGGGGCAGGGGGCTATCAGCCCCAGCATTTT
many . TRBJ2-1 15 TRBV6-4 CASRPIGGPRGEQFF TGTGCCAGCAGACCAATCGGGGGGCCCCGGGGCGAGCAGTTCTTC
many TRBD2 TRBJ2-3 17 TRBV6-6 CASSTSGGVISTDTQYF TGTGCCAGCAGTACTAGCGGGGGGGTAATAAGCACAGATACGCAGTATTTT
many TRBD1 TRBJ1-2 18 TRBV7-2 CASSITGTAELGGYGYTF TGTGCCAGCAGCATCACCGGGACAGCGGAGCTGGGAGGCTATGGCTACACCTTC
. TRBD1 TRBJ2-5 17 TRBV27 CASSSYRDRVRQETQYF TGTGCCAGCAGTTCATACCGGGACAGGGTCCGACAAGAGACCCAGTACTTC
many . TRBJ2-3 16 TRBV18 CASSPPIGEGTDTQYF TGTGCCAGCTCACCACCCATAGGGGAAGGCACAGATACGCAGTATTTT
many TRBD1 TRBJ2-3 16 TRBV11-2 CASSSWDSQFTDTQYF TGTGCCAGCAGCTCCTGGGACAGCCAGTTCACAGATACGCAGTATTTT
many TRBD1 TRBJ2-3 16 TRBV7-2 CASSPHGTASTDTQYF TGTGCCAGCAGCCCCCATGGGACAGCTAGCACAGATACGCAGTATTTT
few . TRBJ2-3 15 TRBV5-4 CACSPTRTSTDTQYF TGTGCCTGCAGCCCAACCCGGACTTCGACAGATACGCAGTATTTT
. TRBD1 TRBJ1-2 14 TRBV28 CASLIKTGRYGYTF TGTGCCAGCTTGATTAAGACAGGGAGGTATGGCTACACCTTC
few . TRBJ2-5 15 TRBV6-1 CASSAGPNELETQYF TGTGCCAGCAGTGCGGGCCCCAACGAACTGGAGACCCAGTACTTC
few . TRBJ2-3 15 TRBV3-1 CASSQDRAGADTQYF TGTGCCAGCAGCCAAGATCGGGCAGGGGCAGATACGCAGTATTTT
many . TRBJ2-3 15 TRBV11-3 CASSLPAGGADTQYF TGTGCCAGCAGCTTACCGGCAGGCGGTGCAGATACGCAGTATTTT
many . TRBJ1-5 13 TRBV3-1 CASSRGDNQPQHF TGTGCCAGCAGCCGGGGGGACAATCAGCCCCAGCATTTT
many TRBD1 TRBJ2-7 16 TRBV20-1 CSARPEGDSFSYEQYF TGCAGTGCTAGGCCCGAGGGGGACAGCTTCTCCTACGAGCAGTACTTC
many . TRBJ2-1 16 TRBV4-1 CASSPRGTSSYNEQFF TGCGCCAGCAGCCCCCGCGGCACTAGCTCCTACAATGAGCAGTTCTTC
few . TRBJ2-7 14 TRBV18 CASSPEGRRYEQYF TGTGCCAGCTCACCTGAGGGACGGCGCTACGAGCAGTACTTC
. TRBD2 TRBJ2-5 15 TRBV7-2 CASSPTSGGGETQYF TGTGCCAGCAGCCCTACTAGCGGGGGCGGGGAGACCCAGTACTTC